This TCR beta chain is from a study of shared clonotypes between healthy human individuals. Whole-study results and caveats: A handful of donors showed sharing of 4.5% to 6% of naive CD4 clonotypes. Rarefaction gave evidence that sorted-subset sequencing remained incomplete despite large depth.

Per the germline V gene, CDR1 is LNHDA and CDR2 is SQIVND (reference sequence). V was cut by 7 bases and J by 6 bases, with 12 bases left in between. The length of the CDR3 is 12 residues. Participating donors were healthy, HIV-negative adults free of recent acute infections or vaccinations. Splitting the CD4+ cells yielded a CD45RA+ naive subset and a CD45RA-negative memory subset. Sequenced by immunoSEQ multiplex PCR; TCRdb stores in-frame clones only, minus some. The sample holds around 1.5 million clones; around 98% are singletons and the top ten take about 0.4%. Notes on this clone: What it binds is not known.

The V call is TRBV19, the J call TRBJ1-2, with D hard to call. The sequenced material came from naive CD4+ T cells sorted from blood. The subset is: CD45RA+ positively selected. This receptor was taken from a man aged 25 to 45 in good health. The CDR3 coding sequence is TGTGCCAGTACCTCGGGCAGGCATGGCTACACCTTC. This codes for CASTSGRHGYTF.